This TCR beta chain derives from a study of early T cells in non-severe SARS-CoV-2 infection. Study-level background: RNA in bulk from unsorted whole blood was sequenced, and chains were unpaired. The study's findings and limits: VDJdb-based annotation leaned toward anti-spike CD8 responses and missed private and CD4 specificities.

This clonotype was seen many times. The antigen remains undetermined. Individual cDNA molecules received unique molecular identifiers. TCRdb used MiXCR to reprocess the 5' RACE reads, holding one entry per CDR3 protein. The sample lists about 79,000 distinct CDR3 sequences, 13% seen once, with approximately 5.7% in the top ten. The receptor's source is an adult who was a healthcare worker with PCR-confirmed SARS-CoV-2 infection or an uninfected control (not recorded which). The specimen sequenced was whole blood.

For the CDR3, the DNA is TGCAGTGCTCCTAACGGACAGGGGCTCACTGAAGCTTTCTTT. Translated: CSAPNGQGLTEAFF. V gene TRBV20-1 combines with J gene TRBJ1-1; 9 bases line up with TRBD1. Unmatched junction bases numbered 8, after V lost 5 bases and J lost 4 bases. Germline CDR1 DFQATT, CDR2 SNEGSKA (reference sequence). The CDR3 extends over 14 amino acids.